This TCR beta chain was recorded in a study of T cell responses to AZD1222 COVID-19 vaccine. Profiled with immunoSEQ multiplex PCR; TCRdb holds only in-frame clones, not every one. The sample yields 110,000 to 150,000 clones, roughly 88% seen once. Trimming pared 1 base from V and 6 bases from J, leaving 12 bases between. From germline, CDR1 is KGHSH and CDR2 LQKENI. The CDR3 extends over 14 amino acids. The study's findings and limits: Reports say nearly half of spike-specific TCRs go after unmutated variant regions. Clonal diversity was possibly underestimated; the donors were predominantly white British and more often female.

Turning to this clone: Its antigen is still unknown.

The chain couples TRBV18 to TRBJ1-1, with D tentatively TRBD1 (6 bases). This sequence originates from an adult in good health. The sequenced sample was peripheral blood, obtained on day 0 of AZD1222 vaccination. The CDR3, as DNA: TGTGCCAGCTCACCACTATCAGGGGAGGCTGAAGCTTTCTTT. It translates to CASSPLSGEAEAFF. Filled out from reference TRBV18 and TRBJ1-1, the complete variable domain reads NAGVMQNPRHLVRRRGQEARLRCSPMKGHSHVYWYRQLPEEGLKFMVYLQKENIIDESGMPKERFSAEFPKEGPSILRIQQVVRGDSAAYFCASSPLSGEAEAFFGQGTRLTVV.